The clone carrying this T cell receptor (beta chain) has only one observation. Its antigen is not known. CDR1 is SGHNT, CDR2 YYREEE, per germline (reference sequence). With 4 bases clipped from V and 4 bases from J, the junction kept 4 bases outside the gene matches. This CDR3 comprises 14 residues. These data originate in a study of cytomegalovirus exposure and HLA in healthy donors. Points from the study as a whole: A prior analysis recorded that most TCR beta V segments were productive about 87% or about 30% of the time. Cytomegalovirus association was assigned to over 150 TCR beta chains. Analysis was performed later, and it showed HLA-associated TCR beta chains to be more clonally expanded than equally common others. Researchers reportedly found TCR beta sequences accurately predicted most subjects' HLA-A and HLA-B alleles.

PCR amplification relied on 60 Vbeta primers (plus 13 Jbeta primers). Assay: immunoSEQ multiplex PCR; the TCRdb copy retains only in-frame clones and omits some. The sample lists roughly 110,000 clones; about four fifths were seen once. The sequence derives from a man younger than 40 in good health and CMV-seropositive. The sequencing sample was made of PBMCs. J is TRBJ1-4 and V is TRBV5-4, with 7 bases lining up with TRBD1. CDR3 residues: CASSQDRSNEKLFF. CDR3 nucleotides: TGTGCCAGCAGCCAGGACAGGAGTAATGAAAAACTGTTTTTT.